A single sample gave rise to the 32 T cell receptor beta chains below, sequenced in a study of beta chain features in type 1 diabetes. Isolated RNA was reverse transcribed in full, so expressed TCRB transcripts were sequenced. Using immunoSEQ multiplex PCR, the repertoire was profiled, and TCRdb retains in-frame clones only, with some absent. The data hold 600,000 to 700,000 clones, with around 15% observed a single time. Their target antigens are unknown. Whole-study results and caveats: When Type 1 diabetes patients were examined, their TCRB CDR3s proved moderately but significantly shorter in all four CD4+ subsets.

The sample consisted of naive CD4+ T cells from blood. The source of these receptors is a man in his late teens or twenties with type 1 diabetes.

This clone was counted only a few times. Other DNA sequences from this sample encode an identical CDR3 as well. The J gene is TRBJ1-3, the V gene TRBV7-2, with D hard to call. V was cut by 5 bases and J by 4 bases, with 9 bases left in between. The CDR3 extends over 13 amino acids. Germline V CDR1 and CDR2: SGHTA, FQGNSA. CDR3 coding DNA: TGTGCCAGCAGCCCCTATTCCGGAAACACCATATATTTT. Its translation is CASSPYSGNTIYF.

The CDR3 sequence: CASSLPLPQAYF. DNA for the CDR3: TGTGCCAGCAGCCTACCCCTCCCGCAAGCGTACTTC. The V and J genes are TRBV2 and TRBJ2-5; unclear D gene. The germline V gene has CDR1 SNHLY and CDR2 FYNNEI. Between the trimmed V and J ends, which lost 6 bases and 13 bases, there was a span of 18 bases. The length of the CDR3 is 12 residues.

Only a few counts were recorded for this clone. This chain joins TRBV5-6 and TRBJ1-1; D is unclear. The germline V gene has CDR1 SGHDT and CDR2 YYEEEE. The ends were cut back, 0 bases at V and 0 bases at J, with 3 bases in the middle. The CDR3 has 13 amino acids. The chain's CDR3 is CASSLEVNTEAFF. CDR3 nucleotides: TGTGCCAGCAGCTTGGAGGTGAACACTGAAGCTTTCTTT.

This clone was seen more than once but under ten times. The chain employs TRBV11-2 and TRBJ2-6; D is unresolved. CDR3 length equals 18 residues. CDR1 SGHAT and CDR2 FQNNGV come from the germline V gene. V dropped 1 base and J dropped 2 bases, with 15 bases sitting between them. The CDR3 sequence is CASSLGRVRLAGANVLTF. The CDR3 coding sequence is TGTGCCAGCAGCTTAGGAAGGGTACGCCTGGCTGGGGCCAACGTCCTGACTTTC.

About this clone itself: This same CDR3 is encoded by further DNA sequences in the sample. The J gene is TRBJ1-5, the V gene TRBV29-1; D is possibly TRBD1 (5 bases). Trimming removed 6 bases from V and 1 base from J, with 10 bases in between. The CDR3 covers 13 residues. Germline values: CDR1 SQVTM, CDR2 ANQGSEA. CDR3 region: CSVGRDSNQPQHF. CDR3 DNA: TGCAGCGTCGGGCGGGACAGCAATCAGCCCCAGCATTTT.

This clone was recorded only once. J is TRBJ1-3 and V is TRBV15; possibly TRBD1 for D (5 bases). The CDR3 sequence is 16 residues long. V was cut by 5 bases and J by 4 bases, with 18 bases left in between. Germline CDR1 LNHNV, CDR2 YYDKDF (reference sequence). This chain's CDR3 is CATSRGPNIAGNTIYF. CDR3 coding DNA: TGTGCCACCAGCCGGGGACCAAACATAGCCGGAAACACCATATATTTT.

This clone came up a few times. The J gene is TRBJ1-2, the V gene TRBV19; 9 nucleotides line up with TRBD1. V lost 3 bases and J lost 4; bases outside the gene matches: 9. The CDR3 covers 16 residues. The germline CDR1 and CDR2 sequences are LNHDA and SQIVND (reference sequence). In DNA form, the CDR3 reads TGTGCCAGTAGTATGTGGACAGGGGATCTATCCTATGGCTACACCTTC. It specifies CASSMWTGDLSYGYTF. The variable domain in full, with the rest retrieved from reference TRBV19 and TRBJ1-2, is DGGITQSPKYLFRKEGQNVTLSCEQNLNHDAMYWYRQDPGQGLRLIYYSQIVNDFQKGDIAEGYSVSREKKESFPLTVTSAQKNPTAFYLCASSMWTGDLSYGYTFGSGTRLTVV.

The chain employs TRBV6-6 and TRBJ1-2; 9 bases map to TRBD1. V trimming: 3 bases; J trimming: 4 bases; junction bases outside the gene matches: 6. In germline, CDR1 is MNHNY, CDR2 SVGAGI (reference sequence). CDR3 length equals 15 residues. Here the CDR3 reads CASSYPGQGVYGYTF. DNA for the CDR3: TGTGCCAGCAGTTATCCGGGACAGGGAGTCTATGGCTACACCTTC.

This clone showed up just a few times. This chain joins TRBV20-1 and TRBJ1-2; D remains unclear. V gave up 3 bases and J gave up 9 bases, with 5 bases separating them. This CDR3 is 9 amino acids long. CDR1 is DFQATT, CDR2 SNEGSKA, per germline (reference sequence). In nucleotides, the CDR3 is TGCAGTGCTAGCGTTAGCTACACCTTC. Amino acid sequence: CSASVSYTF.

The rearrangement joins TRBV5-1 to TRBJ2-7, with D maybe TRBD1 (5 bases). CDR3 length: 14 amino acids. V was shortened by 0 bases and J by 4 bases, with 11 bases between the two germline ends. Germline loops: CDR1 SGHRS, CDR2 YFSETQ. This chain's CDR3 is CASSLAPSGYEQYF. The DNA for the CDR3 is TGCGCCAGCAGCTTGGCCCCCTCAGGGTACGAGCAGTACTTC.

This clone was detected a few times. The CDR3 is CASSEPGGGFYEQYF. The DNA for the CDR3 is TGTGCCAGCAGTGAGCCAGGGGGCGGTTTTTACGAGCAGTACTTC. This sequence joins TRBV25-1 and TRBJ2-7; 8 bases match TRBD1. V dropped 3 bases and J dropped 4; count of bases not matched to a gene: 8. The CDR3 covers 15 residues. The V gene's germline CDR1 is MGHDK and CDR2 SYGVNS.

The table lists this clone with a few counts. The V gene is TRBV9, the J gene TRBJ1-1; possibly TRBD1 for D (5 bases). CDR1 and CDR2 from the germline V gene are SGDLS and YYNGEE. The CDR3 has 15 residues. With 4 bases removed from V and 5 bases from J, the gap between germline ends came to 18 bases. DNA for the CDR3: TGTGCCAGCAGCCCTCGGACACCAAAGGGGACTGAAGCTTTCTTT. Amino acid sequence: CASSPRTPKGTEAFF.

J is TRBJ2-4 and V is TRBV6-5, with TRBD1 matching 7 bases. Unmatched junction bases numbered 4, after V lost 0 bases and J lost 8 bases. CDR3 length: 14 residues. In germline, CDR1 is MNHEY, CDR2 SVGAGI. The CDR3 DNA follows: TGTGCCAGCAGTTACTCGACAGGGTTTGACATTCAGTACTTC. It is translated as CASSYSTGFDIQYF.

This rearrangement joins TRBV4-1 to TRBJ2-7, with 10 bases that match TRBD1. CDR3 length: 17 amino acids. CDR1 is MGHRA, CDR2 YSYEKL, per germline. V lost 3 bases, J lost 0 bases, and 8 bases stayed unmatched. CDR3 sequence reads: CASSQQDRGPSSYEQYF. The CDR3 coding sequence is TGCGCCAGCAGCCAGCAAGACAGGGGGCCGAGCTCCTACGAGCAGTACTTC.

This clone was observed a few times. The sample has other DNA sequences that encode this CDR3 too. J is TRBJ1-4 and V is TRBV15; D gene uncertain. V lost 2 bases to trimming and J lost 1 base, with 2 bases between them. This CDR3 region has 13 residues. Germline V gene lookup returns CDR1 LNHNV and CDR2 YYDKDF (reference sequence). DNA of the CDR3: TGTGCCACCAGCAGACAAACTAATGAAAAACTGTTTTTT. It translates to CATSRQTNEKLFF.

This chain uses TRBV30 with TRBJ2-7; D is uncertain. V lost 0 bases to trimming and J lost 7 bases, with 10 bases between them. The CDR3 loop spans 12 amino acids. Germline lookup yields CDR1 GTSNPN and CDR2 SVGIG (reference sequence). This CDR3 reads CAWSVSVGEQYF. The CDR3 DNA follows: TGTGCCTGGAGTGTGAGTGTCGGGGAGCAGTACTTC.

V usage is TRBV6-5 and J usage is TRBJ1-1; D unresolved. The V and J ends lost 5 bases and 5 bases respectively, with 9 bases between them. This CDR3 is built from 12 residues. CDR1 and CDR2 from the germline V gene are MNHEY and SVGAGI. CDR3 bases: TGTGCCAGCAGTCACAGCGTTACTGAAGCTTTCTTT. Translated, it gives CASSHSVTEAFF.

The chain uses TRBV5-6 and TRBJ1-1, with D tentatively TRBD1 (6 bases). V was trimmed by 3 bases and J by 10 bases, leaving 16 bases between them. The CDR3 runs 13 residues. Germline lookup yields CDR1 SGHDT and CDR2 YYEEEE. The CDR3 sequence is CASSSKGLRGAFF. CDR3 sequence (DNA): TGTGCCAGCAGCTCTAAGGGGCTCAGGGGAGCTTTCTTT.

V usage is TRBV14 and J usage is TRBJ1-1, with 8 nucleotides matching TRBD1. V shed 0 bases, J shed 4 bases, and the junction held 7 bases outside the gene matches. This CDR3 has 16 residues. Germline lookup yields CDR1 SGHDN and CDR2 FVKESK. CDR3 protein: CASSQDLGQGPTEAFF. The CDR3 DNA sequence: TGTGCCAGCAGCCAAGATTTAGGACAGGGTCCCACTGAAGCTTTCTTT.

V gene TRBV15 combines with J gene TRBJ2-2; weak D call: TRBD1 (5 bases). Trimming stripped 0 bases from V and 6 bases from J, with 14 bases between. From germline, CDR1 is LNHNV and CDR2 YYDKDF (reference sequence). The CDR3 contains 16 residues. The CDR3: CATSREAQGNAGELFF. CDR3 DNA sequence: TGTGCCACCAGCAGAGAGGCCCAGGGTAACGCCGGGGAGCTGTTTTTT.

The chain couples TRBV27 to TRBJ2-7; 7 nucleotides align to TRBD1. J gave up 1 base and V 3 bases, and 6 bases lay outside the gene matches. Germline lookup yields CDR1 MNHEY and CDR2 SMNVEV (reference sequence). The length of the CDR3 is 15 residues. The DNA of the CDR3 is TGTGCCAGCAGTTTCTCCGGACAGGTTTCCTACGAGCAGTACTTC. Its protein is CASSFSGQVSYEQYF.

The genes are TRBV15 and TRBJ2-4; D not resolved. The CDR3 runs to 18 residues. V gave up 0 bases and J gave up 1 base, with 16 bases separating them. CDR1 and CDR2 from the germline V gene are LNHNV and YYDKDF (reference sequence). The CDR3 DNA is TGTGCCACCAGCAGAGATTTTGGGTCAGGTGTGGCCAAAAACATTCAGTACTTC. Protein sequence: CATSRDFGSGVAKNIQYF.

The chain carries TRBV5-6 and TRBJ1-2; possible D gene TRBD1, 5 bases. The CDR3 has 16 amino acids. The V gene lost 2 bases and the J gene lost 5 bases, with 19 bases spanning the gap. Germline assignment: CDR1 SGHDT and CDR2 YYEEEE. CDR3 amino acids: CASSLSGTPDRYGYTF. CDR3 DNA: TGTGCCAGCAGCTTATCCGGGACTCCTGATCGTTATGGCTACACCTTC.

CDR3 DNA: TGTGCTACTCTCACTACAGACTCTGGGGCCAACGTCCTGACTTTC. Protein: CATLTTDSGANVLTF. The V call is TRBV11-3, the J call TRBJ2-6; D gene ambiguous. Germline V CDR1 and CDR2: SGHNT, YENEEA. CDR3 length equals 15 residues.

In this sample, this clone turned up a few times. The J gene is TRBJ2-5, the V gene TRBV13, with unresolved D. Trimming stripped 0 bases from V and 8 bases from J, with 28 bases between. CDR1 and CDR2 (germline): PRHDT, FYEKMQ (reference sequence). This CDR3 contains 19 residues. The CDR3 nucleotides are TGTGCCAGCAGCTTAGGCAGATTTCGCCCCTACGGTCCAAGAGATACCCAGTACTTC. It translates to CASSLGRFRPYGPRDTQYF.

This chain uses TRBV5-1 with TRBJ2-1; no clear D gene. V lost 1 base to trimming and J lost 3 bases, with 11 bases between them. This CDR3 has 15 residues. CDR1 is SGHRS and CDR2 is YFSETQ in the germline V gene. CDR3 in amino acids: CASSLTELFYNEQFF. In nucleotides, the CDR3 is TGCGCCAGCAGCTTGACAGAATTATTCTACAATGAGCAGTTCTTC.

The sample holds a few counts of this clone. This rearrangement joins TRBV30 to TRBJ1-2; tentatively, D is TRBD1 (5 bases). V shed 1 base and J shed 3 bases, with 9 bases lying between them. CDR3 length equals 13 residues. Germline-derived CDR1 and CDR2 are GTSNPN and SVGIG (reference sequence). Here the CDR3 DNA reads TGTGCCTGGAGTGGGGGGTCCTACTATGGCTACACCTTC. It specifies CAWSGGSYYGYTF.

This sequence joins TRBV10-3 and TRBJ2-5; 8 positions agree with TRBD1. The CDR3 contains 17 residues. Germline values: CDR1 ENHRY, CDR2 SYGVKD. J gave up 5 bases and V 2 bases, and 13 bases lay outside the gene matches. The CDR3, as DNA: TGTGCCATCAGTGAGGGAACAGGGGGTACCTTCGGGGAGACCCAGTACTTC. Encoded protein: CAISEGTGGTFGETQYF.

V is TRBV7-2 and J is TRBJ1-2; D ambiguous. The CDR3 is 13 residues long. Germline V gene sequence: CDR1 SGHTA, CDR2 FQGNSA. V was pared by 7 bases and J by 8 bases, with 17 bases between. The CDR3 bases are TGTGCCAGCAACAAGGGCAGCTCAGACGGCTACACCTTC. It encodes CASNKGSSDGYTF.

A few counts support this clone. The chain uses TRBV15 and TRBJ1-1, with D maybe TRBD1 (6 bases). The V gene's germline CDR1 is LNHNV and CDR2 YYDKDF (reference sequence). Trimming removed 8 bases from V and 4 bases from J, with 23 bases in between. This CDR3 contains 16 residues. The CDR3 region is CATSQGGRFRTTEAFF. CDR3 in DNA: TGTGCCACCTCCCAAGGGGGGCGGTTTCGAACCACTGAAGCTTTCTTT.

This chain joins TRBV18 and TRBJ2-3, with 8 bases lining up with TRBD1. Trimming removed 3 bases from V and 0 bases from J; junction bases left unmatched: 5. The CDR3 runs 16 residues. Germline V gene lookup returns CDR1 KGHSH and CDR2 LQKENI. For the CDR3, the DNA is TGTGCCAGCTCACCTCAGGGGGCACTGAGCACAGATACGCAGTATTTT. This encodes CASSPQGALSTDTQYF.

This clone turned up a few times. Other DNA sequences from this sample encode an identical CDR3 as well. The chain employs TRBV18 and TRBJ2-2, with 9 bases aligning to TRBD1. Germline V lookup: CDR1 KGHSH, CDR2 LQKENI. This CDR3 is built from 15 residues. Trimming removed 3 bases from V and 4 bases from J; junction bases left unmatched: 3. In DNA form, the CDR3 reads TGTGCCAGCTCACCGGGACAGGGAGGCACCGGGGAGCTGTTTTTT. Translated, it gives CASSPGQGGTGELFF. Combining the CDR3 with reference TRBV18 and TRBJ2-2 gives the whole variable domain NAGVMQNPRHLVRRRGQEARLRCSPMKGHSHVYWYRQLPEEGLKFMVYLQKENIIDESGMPKERFSAEFPKEGPSILRIQQVVRGDSAAYFCASSPGQGGTGELFFGEGSRLTVL.